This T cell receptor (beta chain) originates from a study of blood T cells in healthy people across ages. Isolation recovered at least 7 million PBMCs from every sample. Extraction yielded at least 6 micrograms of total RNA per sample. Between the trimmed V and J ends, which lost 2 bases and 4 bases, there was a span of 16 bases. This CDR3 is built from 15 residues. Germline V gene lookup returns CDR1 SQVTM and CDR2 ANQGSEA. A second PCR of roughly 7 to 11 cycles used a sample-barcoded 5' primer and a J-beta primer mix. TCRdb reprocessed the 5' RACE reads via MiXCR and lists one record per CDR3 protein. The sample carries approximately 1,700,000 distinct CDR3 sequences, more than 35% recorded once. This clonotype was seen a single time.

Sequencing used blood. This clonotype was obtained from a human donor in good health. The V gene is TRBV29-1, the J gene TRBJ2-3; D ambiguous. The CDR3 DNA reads TGCAGCGTTGAAATTGGGTCAGGCAGATCAGATACGCAGTATTTT. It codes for CSVEIGSGRSDTQYF.